This passage covers 13 T cell receptor beta chains from one sample sequenced in a study of blood T cell repertoires in COVID-19. Repertoires were generated with immunoSEQ multiplex PCR, while TCRdb's copy carries only in-frame clones and drops some. The sample lists fewer than 400,000 clones; around nine tenths were seen once. The material sequenced was PBMCs or T cells enriched from blood (not recorded which). The receptors stem from a woman between 50 and 59 years old who had recovered from COVID-19.

The chain employs TRBV29-1 and TRBJ1-5; 9 nucleotides line up with TRBD1. There are 13 residues in the CDR3. Germline assignment: CDR1 SQVTM and CDR2 ANQGSEA. V shed 5 bases, J shed 5 bases, and the junction held 4 bases outside the gene matches. In nucleotides, the CDR3 is TGCAGCGTTCGGGACAGGGAACATCAGCCCCAGCATTTT. The encoded protein is CSVRDREHQPQHF.

The chain links TRBV7-9 to TRBJ1-6; D remains ambiguous. The CDR3 is 17 residues long. V lost 1 base and J lost 0, with 10 bases in between. Germline CDR1 is SEHNR and CDR2 is FQNEAQ (reference sequence). Here the CDR3 DNA reads TGTGCCAGCAGCTTAGGCGCAGCTAGCTCCTATAATTCACCCCTCCACTTT. This gives the protein CASSLGAASSYNSPLHF.

This chain connects TRBV7-2 to TRBJ1-4, with a tentative D call TRBD1 (6 bases). The CDR3 spans 16 residues. V lost 2 bases to trimming and J lost 7 bases, with 17 bases between them. The germline CDR1 and CDR2 sequences are SGHTA and FQGNSA. CDR3 protein: CASSLNSRTAPEKLFF. CDR3 sequence (DNA): TGTGCCAGCAGCTTAAATAGTAGGACAGCCCCTGAAAAACTGTTTTTT.

This chain uses TRBV4-2 with TRBJ2-7, with TRBD1 as a possible D gene (6 bases). CDR3 length equals 18 residues. Germline CDR1 LGHNA, CDR2 YNFKEQ. V lost 3 bases to trimming and J lost 4 bases, with 25 bases between them. The CDR3 region has the DNA TGTGCCAGCAGCCAGGAGAGAGAAACAGGGCCGGATTTATACGAGCAGTACTTC. It yields the protein CASSQERETGPDLYEQYF.

The V and J genes are TRBV7-2 and TRBJ1-2; D may be TRBD1 (5 bases). This CDR3 region has 15 residues. Trimming removed 9 bases from V and 6 bases from J, with 23 bases in between. The germline V gene has CDR1 SGHTA and CDR2 FQGNSA. In nucleotides, the CDR3 is TGTGCCAGGAAAGACACTTCGGGCAGGGTGGATGGCTACACCTTC. Residues: CARKDTSGRVDGYTF.

The chain carries TRBV9 and TRBJ2-7, with a possible D match to TRBD2 (5 bases). The CDR3 is 12 residues long. With 3 bases removed from V and 7 bases from J, the gap between germline ends came to 11 bases. Per the germline V gene, CDR1 is SGDLS and CDR2 is YYNGEE. The CDR3 spells CASSGSPGEQYF. The CDR3, as DNA: TGTGCCAGCAGCGGCAGCCCGGGAGAGCAGTACTTC. Full variable domain (missing parts from reference TRBV9 and TRBJ2-7): DSGVTQTPKHLITATGQRVTLRCSPRSGDLSVYWYQQSLDQGLQFLIQYYNGEERAKGNILERFSAQQFPDLHSELNLSSLELGDSALYFCASSGSPGEQYFGPGTRLTVT.

This chain joins TRBV19 and TRBJ1-2; 7 bases are a match to TRBD1. This CDR3 contains 17 residues. Germline lookup yields CDR1 LNHDA and CDR2 SQIVND (reference sequence). J lost 5 bases, V lost 5 bases, and 17 bases had no gene match. CDR3 sequence: CASSGPGQRLLGYGYTF. CDR3 bases: TGTGCCAGTAGTGGACCGGGACAGAGACTTCTTGGGTATGGCTACACCTTC. Full variable domain (rest looked up from reference TRBV19 and TRBJ1-2): DGGITQSPKYLFRKEGQNVTLSCEQNLNHDAMYWYRQDPGQGLRLIYYSQIVNDFQKGDIAEGYSVSREKKESFPLTVTSAQKNPTAFYLCASSGPGQRLLGYGYTFGSGTRLTVV.

CDR3 bases: TGTGCCAGCAGCCCCCTCACGTGGGCAGGGCCTGGAAACACCATATATTTT. It translates to CASSPLTWAGPGNTIYF. This chain uses TRBV7-8 with TRBJ1-3; D is possibly TRBD1 (5 bases). Germline CDR1 and CDR2: SGHVS and FQNEAQ. CDR3 length equals 17 residues. V was clipped by 5 bases and J by 2 bases, with 19 bases between them.

V and J are TRBV5-1 and TRBJ1-3; D gene unclear. Germline CDR1 is SGHRS and CDR2 is YFSETQ. The CDR3 contains 15 residues. V gave up 4 bases and J gave up 4 bases, with 15 bases separating them. CDR3 sequence (DNA): TGCGCCAGCAGCGAAGCCAGCGGGTCCGGAAACACCATATATTTT. Amino acid sequence: CASSEASGSGNTIYF.

V and J are TRBV7-3 and TRBJ2-1; tentatively, D is TRBD1 (6 bases). The length of the CDR3 is 13 residues. Germline V CDR1 and CDR2: SGHTA, FQGTGA. The V end was cut by 5 bases, the J end by 4 bases, with 9 bases between. CDR3 sequence: CASSPTGYNEQFF. The CDR3 DNA reads TGTGCCAGCAGCCCGACAGGATACAATGAGCAGTTCTTC.

V gene TRBV15 combines with J gene TRBJ1-3; D perhaps matches TRBD1 (5 bases). The V gene lost 0 bases and the J gene lost 3 bases, with 12 bases spanning the gap. The CDR3 has 16 residues. Germline V gene sequence: CDR1 LNHNV, CDR2 YYDKDF (reference sequence). As DNA, the CDR3 is TGTGCCACCAGCAGAGATAGGGGACTTCTTGGAAACACCATATATTTT. It yields the protein CATSRDRGLLGNTIYF.

The chain has TRBV5-1 and TRBJ2-1; possibly TRBD1 for D (7 bases). This CDR3 is 14 amino acids long. V shed 0 bases and J shed 12 bases, with 16 bases lying between them. Germline CDR1 and CDR2: SGHRS and YFSETQ. CDR3 in DNA: TGCGCCAGCAGCTTGGTCGGGCAGGGGGGCCCGCAGTTCTTC. Its protein product is CASSLVGQGGPQFF.

This clone was seen only once. The chain employs TRBV14 and TRBJ1-2; 7 nucleotides agree with TRBD1. CDR3 length: 15 residues. V shed 4 bases and J 6 bases; nucleotides not matched to a gene: 11. Germline CDR1 reads SGHDN; CDR2 reads FVKESK. This CDR3 reads CASSPGTDRLHGYTF. In nucleotides, the CDR3 is TGTGCCAGCAGCCCGGGAACGGACAGGTTACATGGCTACACCTTC. Looking up the rest from reference TRBV14 and TRBJ1-2 gives the full variable domain: EAGVTQFPSHSVIEKGQTVTLRCDPISGHDNLYWYRRVMGKEIKFLLHFVKESKQDESGMPNNRFLAERTGGTYSTLKVQPAELEDSGVYFCASSPGTDRLHGYTFGSGTRLTVV.